The 10 T cell receptor beta chains listed next were all sequenced from one sample in a study of blood T cell repertoires in COVID-19. Only in-frame clones appear in the TCRdb table, and some are missing; sequencing was by immunoSEQ multiplex PCR. The data contain around 18,000 clones, 70% to 85% of them singletons. Input material: peripheral blood. These receptors all stem from a man in his 70s with COVID-19, enrolled during active disease.

The chain has TRBV7-7 and TRBJ2-2, with TRBD1 matching over 9 bases. Per the germline V gene, CDR1 is SSHAT and CDR2 is FNYEAQ (reference sequence). Trimming cost V 1 base and J 3 bases; bases outside gene matches: 3. The CDR3 consists of 16 residues. CDR3 coding DNA: TGTGCCAGCAGCTTAGAAGGGACAGGGTACACCGGGGAGCTGTTTTTT. Translation: CASSLEGTGYTGELFF.

CDR3 sequence reads: CASSLGTPTYEQYF. The CDR3 region has the DNA TGTGCCAGCAGCTTAGGGACACCCACCTACGAGCAGTACTTC. This chain joins TRBV5-8 and TRBJ2-7; D possibly corresponds to TRBD1 (6 bases). Germline values: CDR1 SGHTS, CDR2 YDEGEE. The length of the CDR3 is 14 residues. Trimming shortened V by 2 bases and J by 2 bases, and 11 bases separated the two germline ends. Variable domain in full (rest from reference TRBV5-8 and TRBJ2-7): EAGVTQSPTHLIKTRGQQATLRCSPISGHTSVYWYQQALGLGLQFLLWYDEGEERNRGNFPPRFSGRQFPNYSSELNVNALELEDSALYLCASSLGTPTYEQYFGPGTRLTVT.

CDR3 sequence reads: CASSPGGVRAFF. Here the CDR3 DNA reads TGTGCCAGCTCACCGGGCGGGGTACGAGCTTTCTTT. This chain joins TRBV18 and TRBJ1-1; D is unclear. The V end was cut by 3 bases, the J end by 10 bases, with 12 bases between. This CDR3 comprises 12 residues. Germline-derived CDR1 and CDR2 are KGHSH and LQKENI. The full variable domain, with the rest looked up from reference TRBV18 and TRBJ1-1, is NAGVMQNPRHLVRRRGQEARLRCSPMKGHSHVYWYRQLPEEGLKFMVYLQKENIIDESGMPKERFSAEFPKEGPSILRIQQVVRGDSAAYFCASSPGGVRAFFGQGTRLTVV.

The chain employs TRBV5-6 and TRBJ1-2, with TRBD1 identical over 8 bases. The V gene end was trimmed by 3 bases and the J gene end by 1 base; junction bases not matched to a gene: 11. The CDR3 totals 17 residues. Per germline, CDR1 SGHDT and CDR2 YYEEEE. In nucleotides, the CDR3 is TGTGCCAGCAGCTCACAACAGGGGGGGACATATAACTATGGCTACACCTTC. It yields the protein CASSSQQGGTYNYGYTF.

The V call is TRBV28, the J call TRBJ2-1, with D possibly matching TRBD2 (6 bases). This CDR3 spans 15 amino acids. Trimming pared 6 bases from V and 8 bases from J, leaving 20 bases between. Germline CDR1 and CDR2: MDHEN and SYDVKM. The CDR3 DNA reads as TGTGCCAGCAGGCAGCCGAGCGGAGGGATGCATGAGCAGTTCTTC. The encoded protein is CASRQPSGGMHEQFF.

This clone is medium-sized within its sample. V gene TRBV11-3 combines with J gene TRBJ2-7; D perhaps matches TRBD1 (6 bases). CDR1 is SGHNT and CDR2 is YENEEA in the germline V gene. CDR3 length: 14 residues. The ends were cut back, 5 bases at V and 2 bases at J, with 13 bases in the middle. The CDR3 DNA sequence: TGTGCCAGCAGCCCTGGGACATTCCCCTACGAGCAGTACTTC. This sequence encodes CASSPGTFPYEQYF.

This clone was recorded only once. The J gene is TRBJ2-3, the V gene TRBV5-1; D possibly corresponds to TRBD1 (6 bases). V lost 4 bases to trimming and J lost 2 bases, with 11 bases between them. The CDR3 length is 14 residues. The germline CDR1 and CDR2 sequences are SGHRS and YFSETQ. The CDR3 loop is CASSPGQHTDTQYF. The CDR3 DNA follows: TGCGCCAGCAGCCCCGGACAGCACACAGATACGCAGTATTTT.

The V and J genes are TRBV19 and TRBJ2-2; TRBD2 is a possible D gene (6 bases). V was shortened by 3 bases and J by 7 bases, with 9 bases between the two germline ends. CDR1 LNHDA and CDR2 SQIVND come from the germline V gene (reference sequence). The length of the CDR3 is 13 residues. The DNA for the CDR3 is TGTGCCAGTAGTATCCTAGCGATCGGGGAGCTGTTTTTT. Its translation: CASSILAIGELFF.

The chain links TRBV19 to TRBJ2-7, with D perhaps matching TRBD1 (5 bases). Trimming left V 5 bases short and J 5 bases short, with 13 bases between. Germline V lookup: CDR1 LNHDA, CDR2 SQIVND (reference sequence). The CDR3 loop spans 13 amino acids. CDR3 coding DNA: TGTGCCAGTAGTTTAGGGCTACAGGACGAGCAGTACTTC. This gives the protein CASSLGLQDEQYF. The full variable domain, with the rest looked up from reference TRBV19 and TRBJ2-7, is DGGITQSPKYLFRKEGQNVTLSCEQNLNHDAMYWYRQDPGQGLRLIYYSQIVNDFQKGDIAEGYSVSREKKESFPLTVTSAQKNPTAFYLCASSLGLQDEQYFGPGTRLTVT.

This clone was seen only a few times. J is TRBJ2-5 and V is TRBV12-3 or TRBV12-4; no clear D. The CDR3 extends over 13 amino acids. The germline V and J ends were trimmed by 5 bases and 5 bases, with 12 bases remaining between them. This CDR3 is CASSRERRETQYF. As DNA, the CDR3 is TGTGCCAGCAGTCGAGAGAGGCGGGAGACCCAGTACTTC.